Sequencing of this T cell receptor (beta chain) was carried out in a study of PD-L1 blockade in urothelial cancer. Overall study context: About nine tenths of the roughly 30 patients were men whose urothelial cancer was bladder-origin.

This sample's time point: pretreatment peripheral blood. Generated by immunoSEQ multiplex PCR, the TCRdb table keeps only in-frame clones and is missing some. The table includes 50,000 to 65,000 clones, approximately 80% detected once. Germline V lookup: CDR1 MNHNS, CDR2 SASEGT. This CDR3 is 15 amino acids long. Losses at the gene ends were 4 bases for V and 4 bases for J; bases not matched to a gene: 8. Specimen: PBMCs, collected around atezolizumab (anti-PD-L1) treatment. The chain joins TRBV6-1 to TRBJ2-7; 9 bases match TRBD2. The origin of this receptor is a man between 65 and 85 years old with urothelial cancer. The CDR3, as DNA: TGTGCCAGCAGTGGGGGGGCTAGCGGGATTTACGAGCAGTACTTC. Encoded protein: CASSGGASGIYEQYF.